A selection of T cell receptor beta chains follows, all from one sample in a study of T cell clones after liver transplantation. Here immunoSEQ multiplex PCR was the method, and the copy in TCRdb shows in-frame clones only, minus some. The sample consists of roughly 100,000 clones, around 86% of them appearing once. Here the sequenced sample was CD4+ T cells from blood, taken before liver transplant. Every receptor here comes from a human donor who received a liver transplant. The conserved cysteine and the conserved F or W are not part of the CDR3 here. The D gene is left open where the match is weak.

TRBJ2-1	.	TRBV5-1	ASSLGVNEQF
TRBJ2-3	.	TRBV11-2	ASSLAPQRSTDTQY
TRBJ2-1	TRBD2	TRBV6-1	ASSPAAGGPYEQF
TRBJ2-4	TRBD2	TRBV7-7	ASSAFPNSGGLAKNIQY
TRBJ2-3	.	TRBV5-4	ASSRGGFEDTQY
TRBJ2-2	.	TRBV28	ASNRGGELF
TRBJ1-1	.	TRBV4-2	ASSQEARAENTEAF
TRBJ2-7	.	TRBV6-6	ASSFAGPPRDEQY
TRBJ2-3	TRBD2	TRBV7-8	ASSLSGRALDTQY
TRBJ1-2	.	TRBV6-1	ASSDQGRDYGYT
TRBJ1-1	.	TRBV18	ASSPGRMNTEAF
TRBJ2-3	.	TRBV7-2	ASSLSEGNTQY
TRBJ1-1	.	TRBV29-1	SGQWNTEAF
TRBJ2-7	TRBD1	TRBV5-1	ASSDGTGASQY
TRBJ1-1	.	TRBV29-1	SVVENTEAF
TRBJ1-1	.	TRBV4-3	ASSQDWANTEAF
TRBJ1-4	.	TRBV7-2	ASSLAASNEKLF
TRBJ1-2	.	TRBV30	AFSALGSGGYT
TRBJ1-5	TRBD1	TRBV12-5	ASGPGQGINQPQH
TRBJ2-7	TRBD1	TRBV30	AWKRGQGAVPSYEQY
TRBJ2-1	.	TRBV18	ASSPLRHNHNEQF
TRBJ1-2	.	TRBV27	ASKVIGNYGYT